Presented here are 19 T cell receptor beta chains from one specimen sequenced in a study of blood T cell repertoires in COVID-19. Method: immunoSEQ multiplex PCR; TCRdb's copy keeps in-frame clones and lacks some. Altogether about 200,000 clones are present, approximately 90% being singletons, with the ten largest covering approximately 6%. The material sequenced was peripheral blood. These receptors all stem from a man aged 60-69 years who had recovered from COVID-19.

The chain employs TRBV19 and TRBJ1-1, with 11 bases lining up with TRBD1. J was trimmed by 4 bases and V by 2 bases; bases with no gene match: 9. CDR1 is LNHDA, CDR2 SQIVND, per germline (reference sequence). The CDR3 loop spans 17 amino acids. As DNA, the CDR3 is TGTGCCAGTAGTATAATAGGACAGGGGGCGATAAGCACTGAAGCTTTCTTT. It codes for CASSIIGQGAISTEAFF. Using reference TRBV19 and TRBJ1-1 for the parts outside the CDR3, the full variable domain is DGGITQSPKYLFRKEGQNVTLSCEQNLNHDAMYWYRQDPGQGLRLIYYSQIVNDFQKGDIAEGYSVSREKKESFPLTVTSAQKNPTAFYLCASSIIGQGAISTEAFFGQGTRLTVV.

The rearrangement links TRBV9 to TRBJ2-7; tentative D call: TRBD2 (6 bases). The V end was cut by 0 bases, the J end by 2 bases, with 9 bases between. Germline V gene sequence: CDR1 SGDLS, CDR2 YYNGEE. CDR3 length: 14 amino acids. Here the CDR3 DNA reads TGTGCCAGCAGCGTAGCAGGGACTCCCTACGAGCAGTACTTC. Translated, it gives CASSVAGTPYEQYF. The full variable domain, its missing parts supplied by reference TRBV9 and TRBJ2-7, is DSGVTQTPKHLITATGQRVTLRCSPRSGDLSVYWYQQSLDQGLQFLIQYYNGEERAKGNILERFSAQQFPDLHSELNLSSLELGDSALYFCASSVAGTPYEQYFGPGTRLTVT.

This clone has just a few counts. This chain connects TRBV6-6 to TRBJ1-6; TRBD1 matches 12 bases. The germline gives CDR1 MNHNY, CDR2 SVGAGI (reference sequence). The ends lost 6 bases at V and 0 bases at J; junction bases unmatched: 9. CDR3 length equals 19 residues. In DNA form, the CDR3 reads TGTGCCAGCAGGCGAGGCCGGGACAGGGGGCGCTCCTATAATTCACCCCTCCACTTT. It specifies CASRRGRDRGRSYNSPLHF.

V is TRBV5-1 and J is TRBJ2-3, with 9 bases that match TRBD1. Germline V gives CDR1 SGHRS, CDR2 YFSETQ. V was pared by 3 bases and J by 1 base, with 6 bases of the junction left unmatched. The CDR3 spans 16 residues. CDR3 protein: CASSSRTGVGTDTQYF. CDR3 DNA sequence: TGCGCCAGCAGCTCACGGACAGGGGTGGGCACAGATACGCAGTATTTT.

V is TRBV2 and J is TRBJ1-5; TRBD1 might be the D (5 bases). V lost 6 bases to trimming and J lost 2 bases, with 14 bases between them. This CDR3 region has 15 residues. Germline lookup yields CDR1 SNHLY and CDR2 FYNNEI. CDR3 amino acids: CASSFRQHGNQPQHF. The CDR3 coding sequence is TGTGCCAGCAGCTTCAGACAGCACGGCAATCAGCCCCAGCATTTT.

The V and J genes are TRBV10-3 and TRBJ2-7, with 11 bases matching TRBD2. Trimming at V came to 0 bases and at J to 3 bases, leaving 1 base not matched to a gene. The CDR3 sequence is 15 residues long. The germline CDR1 and CDR2 sequences are ENHRY and SYGVKD. In DNA form, the CDR3 reads TGTGCCATCAGTGAGTCAACTAGCGGGAGCTACGAGCAGTACTTC. As protein: CAISESTSGSYEQYF.

The J gene is TRBJ1-1, the V gene TRBV11-2; tentative D call: TRBD1 (5 bases). The CDR3 has 14 amino acids. Germline CDR1 SGHAT, CDR2 FQNNGV. Trimming left V 0 bases short and J 10 bases short, with 15 bases between. The CDR3 sequence is CASSLDTWERGAFF. In DNA, the CDR3 is TGTGCCAGCAGCTTAGATACGTGGGAAAGGGGAGCTTTCTTT.

The chain has TRBV18 and TRBJ1-4, with D tentatively TRBD1 (5 bases). There are 14 residues in the CDR3. In germline, CDR1 is KGHSH, CDR2 LQKENI. V was shortened by 2 bases and J by 6 bases, with 10 bases between the two germline ends. CDR3 sequence: CASSPRTTHEKLFF. Written as DNA, the CDR3 is TGTGCCAGCTCACCAAGGACAACCCATGAAAAACTGTTTTTT.

On this clone: A read error is possible here, since a much larger clone lies one base away. This same CDR3 is encoded by further DNA sequences in the sample. The rearrangement links TRBV5-4 to TRBJ1-4, with 8 bases identical to TRBD1. Germline CDR1 and CDR2: SGHNT and YYREEE (reference sequence). The CDR3 runs 14 residues. Unmatched junction bases numbered 3, after V lost 1 base and J lost 7 bases. The CDR3, as DNA: TGTGCCAGCAGCTTGCAGGGGGCGAGTGAAAAACTGTTTTTT. Its translation is CASSLQGASEKLFF.

V is TRBV18 and J is TRBJ1-1, with 9 bases that match TRBD1. V trimming: 5 bases; J trimming: 3 bases; junction bases outside the gene matches: 7. The germline CDR1 and CDR2 sequences are KGHSH and LQKENI. The CDR3 totals 15 residues. The CDR3 is CASSGTGGADTEAFF. The DNA of the CDR3 is TGTGCCAGCTCAGGTACAGGGGGCGCGGACACTGAAGCTTTCTTT.

The table lists this clone with a count of one. The J gene is TRBJ2-2, the V gene TRBV5-8; TRBD1 matches at 7 bases. The CDR3 sequence is 15 residues long. Germline CDR1 reads SGHTS; CDR2 reads YDEGEE. The junction had 9 bases not matched to a gene; V was cut back by 4 bases and J by 6 bases. CDR3 loop: CASSPTGVSAGELFF. For the CDR3, the DNA is TGTGCCAGCAGCCCTACAGGGGTTAGTGCCGGGGAGCTGTTTTTT.

This rearrangement joins TRBV30 to TRBJ1-1; D is ambiguous. The CDR3 runs to 12 residues. Trimming took 1 base from V and 7 from J, leaving 10 bases between them. The V gene's germline CDR1 is GTSNPN and CDR2 SVGIG (reference sequence). In DNA, the CDR3 is TGTGCCTGGAGTGGATTGGGCATTGAAGCTTTCTTT. It yields the protein CAWSGLGIEAFF. Full variable domain (outside the CDR3, taken from reference TRBV30 and TRBJ1-1): SQTIHQWPATLVQPVGSPLSLECTVEGTSNPNLYWYRQAAGRGLQLLFYSVGIGQISSEVPQNLSASRPQDRQFILSSKKLLLSDSGFYLCAWSGLGIEAFFGQGTRLTVV.

The J gene is TRBJ2-7, the V gene TRBV5-1; D is unclear. This CDR3 is built from 12 residues. Per germline, CDR1 SGHRS and CDR2 YFSETQ. The germline V and J ends were trimmed by 4 bases and 1 base, with 6 bases remaining between them. In DNA form, the CDR3 reads TGCGCCAGCAGCGGCAGGTCCTACGAGCAGTACTTC. Residues: CASSGRSYEQYF.

J is TRBJ2-7 and V is TRBV12-5, with D perhaps matching TRBD1 (6 bases). This CDR3 is built from 16 residues. Trimming cost V 7 bases and J 3 bases, with 22 bases left between them. The germline gives CDR1 LGHNT, CDR2 FRNRAP. The CDR3 spells CASDFTDRRAIYEQYF. Here the CDR3 DNA reads TGTGCTAGTGACTTTACGGACAGACGCGCCATCTACGAGCAGTACTTC.

The CDR3 is CASSSTRTSYEQYF. CDR3 coding DNA: TGTGCCAGCAGCTCAACGAGGACAAGCTACGAGCAGTACTTC. The rearrangement links TRBV27 to TRBJ2-7, with a tentative D call TRBD1 (5 bases). V was shortened by 6 bases and J by 3 bases, with 15 bases between the two germline ends. The CDR3 totals 14 residues. Looked up from germline, CDR1 is MNHEY and CDR2 is SMNVEV (reference sequence).

A single count supports this clone. The rearrangement uses TRBV10-3 and TRBJ2-2, with TRBD1 identical over 8 bases. CDR3 length: 15 residues. Germline V gene data show CDR1 as ENHRY and CDR2 as SYGVKD. The V and J ends lost 8 bases and 2 bases, in that order; junction bases with no gene match: 7. CDR3 residues: CAIGSGTGNTGELFF. For the CDR3, the DNA is TGTGCCATCGGAAGTGGGACAGGAAACACCGGGGAGCTGTTTTTT.

This clone was detected only once. The CDR3 region is CASSHGGSGYTF. CDR3 sequence (DNA): TGTGCCAGCAGCCACGGGGGGAGTGGCTACACCTTC. The chain joins TRBV6-4 to TRBJ1-2; a possible D gene is TRBD1 (5 bases). With 6 bases removed from V and 7 bases from J, the gap between germline ends came to 12 bases. There are 12 residues in the CDR3. Germline CDR1 reads MRHNA; CDR2 reads SNTAGT.

The V and J genes are TRBV5-1 and TRBJ1-1; TRBD1 matches at 7 bases. J was trimmed by 1 base and V by 4 bases; bases with no gene match: 4. The CDR3 is 14 residues long. Looked up from germline, CDR1 is SGHRS and CDR2 is YFSETQ. The CDR3 sequence: CASSRDRPNTEAFF. The CDR3 region has the DNA TGCGCCAGCAGCCGGGACAGACCGAACACTGAAGCTTTCTTT.

This chain connects TRBV12-3 or TRBV12-4 to TRBJ2-7; no firm D call. Trimming took 6 bases from V and 0 from J, leaving 9 bases between them. This CDR3 is built from 13 residues. In DNA form, the CDR3 reads TGTGCCAGCAGACGACGGAGCTCCTACGAGCAGTACTTC. It translates to CASRRRSSYEQYF.